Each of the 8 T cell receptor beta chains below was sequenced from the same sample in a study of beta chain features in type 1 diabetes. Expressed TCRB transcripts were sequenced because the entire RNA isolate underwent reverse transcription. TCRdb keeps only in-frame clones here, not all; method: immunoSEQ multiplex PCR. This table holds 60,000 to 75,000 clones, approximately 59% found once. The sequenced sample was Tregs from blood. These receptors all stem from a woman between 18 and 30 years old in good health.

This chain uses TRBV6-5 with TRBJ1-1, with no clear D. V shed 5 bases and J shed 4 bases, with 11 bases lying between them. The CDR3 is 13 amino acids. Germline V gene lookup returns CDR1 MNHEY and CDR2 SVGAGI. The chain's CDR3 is CASSAGEGTEAFF. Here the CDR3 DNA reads TGTGCCAGCAGTGCCGGGGAGGGCACTGAAGCTTTCTTT.

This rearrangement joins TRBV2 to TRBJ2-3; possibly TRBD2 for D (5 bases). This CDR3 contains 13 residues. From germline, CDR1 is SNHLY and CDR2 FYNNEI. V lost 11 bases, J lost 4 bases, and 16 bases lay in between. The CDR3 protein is CASAREAADTQYF. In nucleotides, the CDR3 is TGTGCCTCCGCGAGGGAAGCGGCAGATACGCAGTATTTT.

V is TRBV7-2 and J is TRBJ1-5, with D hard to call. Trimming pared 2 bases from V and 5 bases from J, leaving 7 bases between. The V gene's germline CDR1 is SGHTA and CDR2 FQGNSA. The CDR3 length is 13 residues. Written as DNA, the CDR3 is TGTGCCAGCAGCTTAAAAGGAGATCAGCCCCAGCATTTT. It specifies CASSLKGDQPQHF.

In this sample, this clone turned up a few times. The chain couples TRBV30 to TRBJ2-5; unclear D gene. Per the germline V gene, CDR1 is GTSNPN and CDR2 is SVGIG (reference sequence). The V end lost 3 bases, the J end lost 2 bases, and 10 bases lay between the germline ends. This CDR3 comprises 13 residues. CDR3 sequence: CAWSKARQETQYF. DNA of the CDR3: TGTGCCTGGAGCAAGGCGCGGCAAGAGACCCAGTACTTC. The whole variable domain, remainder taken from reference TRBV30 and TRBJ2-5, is SQTIHQWPATLVQPVGSPLSLECTVEGTSNPNLYWYRQAAGRGLQLLFYSVGIGQISSEVPQNLSASRPQDRQFILSSKKLLLSDSGFYLCAWSKARQETQYFGPGTRLLVL.

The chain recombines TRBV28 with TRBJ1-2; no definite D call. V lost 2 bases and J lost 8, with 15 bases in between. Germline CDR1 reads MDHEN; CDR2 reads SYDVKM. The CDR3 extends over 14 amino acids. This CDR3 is CASSLNAGLGGYTF. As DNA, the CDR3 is TGTGCCAGCAGTTTAAATGCAGGTTTAGGAGGCTACACCTTC.

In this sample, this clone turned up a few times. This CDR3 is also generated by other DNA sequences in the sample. This CDR3 is CASSLGGGAYEQYF. The CDR3, as DNA: TGTGCCAGCAGCTTGGGGGGGGGCGCCTACGAGCAGTACTTC. V usage is TRBV7-9 and J usage is TRBJ2-7, with a weak D call TRBD2 (7 bases). Germline values: CDR1 SEHNR, CDR2 FQNEAQ (reference sequence). V was shortened by 3 bases and J by 2 bases, with 11 bases between the two germline ends. The CDR3 is made up of 14 amino acids. The entire variable domain, with the rest obtained from reference TRBV7-9 and TRBJ2-7, is as follows: DTGVSQNPRHKITKRGQNVTFRCDPISEHNRLYWYRQTLGQGPEFLTYFQNEAQLEKSRLLSDRFSAERPKGSFSTLEIQRTEQGDSAMYLCASSLGGGAYEQYFGPGTRLTVT.

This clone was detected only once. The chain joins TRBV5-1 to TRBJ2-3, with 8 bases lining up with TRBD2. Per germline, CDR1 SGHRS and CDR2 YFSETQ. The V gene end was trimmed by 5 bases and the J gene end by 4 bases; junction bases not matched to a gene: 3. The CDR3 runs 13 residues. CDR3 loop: CASRRGAADTQYF. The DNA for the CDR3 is TGCGCCAGCAGGCGGGGGGCCGCAGATACGCAGTATTTT. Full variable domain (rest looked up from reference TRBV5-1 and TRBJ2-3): KAGVTQTPRYLIKTRGQQVTLSCSPISGHRSVSWYQQTPGQGLQFLFEYFSETQRNKGNFPGRFSGRQFSNSRSEMNVSTLELGDSALYLCASRRGAADTQYFGPGTRLTVL.

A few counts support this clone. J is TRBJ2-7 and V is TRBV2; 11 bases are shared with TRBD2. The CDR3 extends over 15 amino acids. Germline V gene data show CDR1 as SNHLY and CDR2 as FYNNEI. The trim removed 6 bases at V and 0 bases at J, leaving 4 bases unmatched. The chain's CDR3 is CASSLLAGGSYEQYF. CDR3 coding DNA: TGTGCCAGCAGCCTTCTAGCGGGGGGCTCCTACGAGCAGTACTTC.